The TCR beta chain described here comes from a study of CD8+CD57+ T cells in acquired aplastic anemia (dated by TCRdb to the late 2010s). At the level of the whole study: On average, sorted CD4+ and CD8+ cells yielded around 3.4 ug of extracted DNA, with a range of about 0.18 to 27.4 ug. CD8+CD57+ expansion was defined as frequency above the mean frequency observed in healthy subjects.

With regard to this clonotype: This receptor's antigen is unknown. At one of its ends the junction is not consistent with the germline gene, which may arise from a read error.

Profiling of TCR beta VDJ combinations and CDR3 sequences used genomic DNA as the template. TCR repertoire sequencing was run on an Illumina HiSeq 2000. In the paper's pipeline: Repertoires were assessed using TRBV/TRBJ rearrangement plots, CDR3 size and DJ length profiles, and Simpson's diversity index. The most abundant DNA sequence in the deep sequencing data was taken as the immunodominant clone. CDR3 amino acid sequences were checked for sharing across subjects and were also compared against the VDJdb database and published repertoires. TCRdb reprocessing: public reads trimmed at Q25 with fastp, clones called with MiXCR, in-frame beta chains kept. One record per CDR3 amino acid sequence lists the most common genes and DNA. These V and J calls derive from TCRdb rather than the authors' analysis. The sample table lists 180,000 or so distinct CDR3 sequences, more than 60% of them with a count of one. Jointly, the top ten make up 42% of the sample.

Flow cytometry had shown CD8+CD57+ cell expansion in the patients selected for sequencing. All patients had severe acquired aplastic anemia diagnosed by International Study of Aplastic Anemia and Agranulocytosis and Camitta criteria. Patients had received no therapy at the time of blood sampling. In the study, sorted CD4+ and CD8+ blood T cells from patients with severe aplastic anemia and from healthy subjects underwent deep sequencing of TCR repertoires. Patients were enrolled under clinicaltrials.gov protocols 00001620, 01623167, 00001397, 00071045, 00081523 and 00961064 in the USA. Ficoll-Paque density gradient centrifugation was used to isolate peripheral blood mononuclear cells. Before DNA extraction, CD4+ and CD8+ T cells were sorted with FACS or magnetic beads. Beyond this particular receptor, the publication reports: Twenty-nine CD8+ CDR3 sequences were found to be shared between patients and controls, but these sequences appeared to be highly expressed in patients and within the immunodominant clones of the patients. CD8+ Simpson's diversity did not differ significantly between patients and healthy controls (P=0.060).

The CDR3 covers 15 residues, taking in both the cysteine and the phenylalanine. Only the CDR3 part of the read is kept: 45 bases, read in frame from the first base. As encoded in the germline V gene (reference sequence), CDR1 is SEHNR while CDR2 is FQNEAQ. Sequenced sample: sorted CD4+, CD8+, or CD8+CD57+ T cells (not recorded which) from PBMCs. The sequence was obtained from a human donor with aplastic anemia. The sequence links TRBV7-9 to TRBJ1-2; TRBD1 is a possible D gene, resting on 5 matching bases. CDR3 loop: CASSQAGGTNYGYTF. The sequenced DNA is TGTGCCAGCAGCCAAGCCGGGGGGACCAACTATGGCTACACTTTC.